This T cell receptor (beta chain) was captured by sequencing in a study of T cells after yellow fever vaccination. CDR3 length equals 13 residues. CDR1 is MGHDK, CDR2 SYGVNS, per germline. V was cut by 3 bases and J by 8 bases, with 13 bases left in between. TCRdb processed the 5' RACE reads anew with MiXCR; each CDR3 protein has one entry. The data show 170,000 or so distinct CDR3 sequences, roughly 8.8% seen once. As to this clonotype: The antigen remains undetermined.

The study's findings and limits: Among primary-vaccination clones, most reappeared after the booster, at almost 98% for CD4 and more than 85% for CD8. Abundant contaminating clonotypes from the bulk population could appear in FACS-sorted repertoires.

The receptor was isolated from a man aged 18-30 years who received the YFV17D yellow fever vaccine. The sample was CD8+ T cells sorted from PBMCs, taken 45 days after the yellow fever booster vaccination. The chain is built from TRBV25-1 and TRBJ1-1; D might be TRBD1 (6 bases). CDR3 sequence: CASSDPGQREAFF. The DNA for the CDR3 is TGTGCCAGCAGTGATCCGGGACAAAGAGAAGCTTTCTTT.